The next 31 T cell receptor beta chains were all read from a single sample in a study of OX40 agonist ivuxolimab in advanced cancers. Library preparation employed the immunoSEQ multiplex PCR assay. The source is immuneACCESS, and TCRdb retained only in-frame sequences with V and J called. Part of the clones is not carried over; for the studies checked, unresolved V genes explain less than half of this, and the remainder is unexplained. The sample data list 50,000 to 60,000 clones, and about nine tenths of these were observed just once. Of the sample, 5.4% falls within the top ten clones. Material: CD4+ or CD8+ T cells sorted from blood, obtained in a trial of the OX40 agonist ivuxolimab. All receptors come from an adult with an advanced solid tumor such as melanoma, head and neck, liver or kidney cancer.

The chain couples TRBV2 to TRBJ2-7; D may be TRBD1 (6 bases). This CDR3 contains 15 residues. With 3 bases removed from V and 2 bases from J, the gap between germline ends came to 14 bases. CDR1 and CDR2 from the germline V gene are SNHLY and FYNNEI. The DNA of the CDR3 is TGTGCCAGCAGTGAGGATTTGTGGACAGCCTACGAGCAGTACTTC. Its protein is CASSEDLWTAYEQYF. The entire variable domain, with the rest obtained from reference TRBV2 and TRBJ2-7, is as follows: EPEVTQTPSHQVTQMGQEVILRCVPISNHLYFYWYRQILGQKVEFLVSFYNNEISEKSEIFDDQFSVERPDGSNFTLKIRSTKLEDSAMYFCASSEDLWTAYEQYFGPGTRLTVT.

The gene calls are TRBV6-1 and TRBJ2-2; TRBD2 agrees at 7 bases. Germline assignment: CDR1 MNHNS and CDR2 SASEGT. V was clipped by 9 bases and J by 0 bases; unmatched bases: 4. This CDR3 is built from 14 residues. CDR3 residues: CASGRASNTGELFF. The CDR3 region has the DNA TGTGCCAGTGGGAGGGCCTCGAACACCGGGGAGCTGTTTTTT.

The chain uses TRBV27 and TRBJ2-6, with 9 bases matching TRBD2. CDR3 length: 18 residues. V lost 5 bases to trimming and J lost 4 bases; unmatched junction nucleotides: 12. CDR1 MNHEY and CDR2 SMNVEV come from the germline V gene (reference sequence). The CDR3 region has the DNA TGTGCCAGCAGTGCTCGACTAGCGGTCTCGGGCGGGGCCAACGTCCTGACTTTC. Translating it yields CASSARLAVSGGANVLTF.

This chain uses TRBV9 with TRBJ2-2; D gene ambiguous. This CDR3 contains 15 residues. Germline V lookup: CDR1 SGDLS, CDR2 YYNGEE. Deletions cut 4 bases from V and 2 bases from J, with 12 bases between. The chain's CDR3 is CASSPLRANTGELFF. In DNA form, the CDR3 reads TGTGCCAGCAGCCCCCTTAGAGCTAACACCGGGGAGCTGTTTTTT.

V usage is TRBV5-6 and J usage is TRBJ1-1, with D unresolved. V lost 3 bases and J 6 bases, leaving 12 bases between the germline ends. Germline CDR1 and CDR2: SGHDT and YYEEEE. The CDR3 runs to 13 residues. The CDR3 spells CASSSSIGPEAFF. The CDR3 DNA sequence: TGTGCCAGCAGCTCCTCGATAGGGCCTGAAGCTTTCTTT.

This rearrangement joins TRBV28 to TRBJ2-7; possibly TRBD1 for D (5 bases). The CDR3 is 14 amino acids. The V gene lost 5 bases and the J gene lost 7 bases, with 18 bases spanning the gap. Germline values: CDR1 MDHEN, CDR2 SYDVKM. The CDR3 nucleotides read TGTGCCAGCAGTAGGACATCCTCCCGACGAGAGCAGTACTTC. Amino acids: CASSRTSSRREQYF.

This clone was recorded a few times. The chain combines TRBV6-5 with TRBJ1-2; TRBD1 agrees at 9 bases. The CDR3 extends over 13 amino acids. Germline CDR1 is MNHEY and CDR2 is SVGAGI. The trim removed 5 bases at V and 8 bases at J, leaving 6 bases unmatched. CDR3: CASSNRGRRGYTF. In DNA form, the CDR3 reads TGTGCCAGCAGTAACAGGGGGCGCAGAGGCTACACCTTC.

This chain joins TRBV18 and TRBJ1-4; the D gene is possibly TRBD1 (6 bases). The V and J ends lost 3 bases and 5 bases respectively, with 7 bases between them. The CDR3 spans 13 residues. CDR1 KGHSH and CDR2 LQKENI come from the germline V gene. The CDR3 spells CASSPGQNEKLFF. CDR3 in DNA: TGTGCCAGCTCACCGGGACAAAATGAAAAACTGTTTTTT.

This sequence joins TRBV7-9 and TRBJ2-7; unclear D gene. Germline CDR1 SEHNR, CDR2 FQNEAQ (reference sequence). Trimming removed 0 bases at V and 0 bases at J, with 6 bases between. The CDR3 is 14 amino acids. CDR3 bases: TGTGCCAGCAGCTTAGCATCACCCTCCTACGAGCAGTACTTC. This gives the protein CASSLASPSYEQYF.

V gene TRBV18 combines with J gene TRBJ1-1; the D gene is possibly TRBD1 (6 bases). Germline-derived CDR1 and CDR2 are KGHSH and LQKENI. V was clipped by 1 base and J by 1 base, with 10 bases between them. The CDR3 length is 15 residues. The CDR3 is CASSPRGRGNTEAFF. In DNA form, the CDR3 reads TGTGCCAGCTCACCACGGGGCAGGGGGAACACTGAAGCTTTCTTT. Variable domain in full (rest from reference TRBV18 and TRBJ1-1): NAGVMQNPRHLVRRRGQEARLRCSPMKGHSHVYWYRQLPEEGLKFMVYLQKENIIDESGMPKERFSAEFPKEGPSILRIQQVVRGDSAAYFCASSPRGRGNTEAFFGQGTRLTVV.

J is TRBJ1-2 and V is TRBV30; D gene ambiguous. The CDR3 contains 13 residues. V lost 0 bases to trimming and J lost 0 bases, with 5 bases between them. Germline values: CDR1 GTSNPN, CDR2 SVGIG (reference sequence). The CDR3 reads CAWSVGSNYGYTF. The CDR3 DNA follows: TGTGCCTGGAGTGTGGGCTCTAACTATGGCTACACCTTC.

This chain links TRBV6-1 with TRBJ2-5; possible D gene TRBD1, 6 bases. This CDR3 is 15 amino acids long. V was trimmed by 7 bases and J by 4 bases, leaving 19 bases between them. Per the germline V gene, CDR1 is MNHNS and CDR2 is SASEGT. In DNA, the CDR3 is TGTGCCAGCACTCCAACAGGGAGCTCATTAGAGACCCAGTACTTC. Protein sequence: CASTPTGSSLETQYF.

This chain connects TRBV19 to TRBJ1-6; D gene ambiguous. The CDR3 spans 16 residues. V lost 1 base and J 2 bases, leaving 9 bases between the germline ends. Per the germline V gene, CDR1 is LNHDA and CDR2 is SQIVND (reference sequence). In DNA, the CDR3 is TGTGCCAGTAGTATAGCGGGCAACACCTATAATTCACCCCTCCACTTT. It translates to CASSIAGNTYNSPLHF.

This clone was seen only a few times. The chain has TRBV18 and TRBJ1-2; perhaps TRBD1 as D (5 bases). The V end was cut by 3 bases, the J end by 8 bases, with 16 bases between. The CDR3 totals 14 residues. CDR1 and CDR2 from the germline V gene are KGHSH and LQKENI. The CDR3: CASSPLGLRRGYTF. CDR3 DNA: TGTGCCAGCTCACCTTTGGGGCTCCGCCGGGGCTACACCTTC.

This rearrangement joins TRBV7-3 to TRBJ1-5; D might be TRBD1 (5 bases). The CDR3 is made up of 15 amino acids. Trimming took off 2 bases at V and 8 bases at J, with 16 bases between the two ends. Germline lookup yields CDR1 SGHTA and CDR2 FQGTGA. The CDR3, as DNA: TGTGCCAGCAGCTTATTAGGGTCCCTGGGGGAGCCCCAGCATTTT. The encoded protein is CASSLLGSLGEPQHF.

The V call is TRBV28, the J call TRBJ2-7, with 9 bases matching TRBD2. The CDR3 contains 13 residues. V shed 6 bases, J shed 6 bases, and the junction held 6 bases outside the gene matches. Germline loops: CDR1 MDHEN, CDR2 SYDVKM. In nucleotides, the CDR3 is TGTGCCAGCAGGCCGGCGGGGGGGCGCGAGCAGTACTTC. This gives the protein CASRPAGGREQYF.

V is TRBV18 and J is TRBJ1-1, with D unresolved. Germline CDR1 is KGHSH and CDR2 is LQKENI. The length of the CDR3 is 14 residues. Trimming shortened V by 3 bases and J by 2 bases, and 10 bases separated the two germline ends. The DNA for the CDR3 is TGTGCCAGCTCACCCAGCCAGAAAAACACTGAAGCTTTCTTT. It translates to CASSPSQKNTEAFF.

In its sample, this clone was seen once. The gene calls are TRBV6-4 and TRBJ1-1; D is perhaps TRBD1 (6 bases). V dropped 7 bases and J dropped 5 bases, with 14 bases sitting between them. The CDR3 loop spans 13 amino acids. Germline lookup yields CDR1 MRHNA and CDR2 SNTAGT. CDR3 residues: CASKEAGETEAFF. The CDR3 DNA reads TGTGCCAGCAAGGAGGCAGGGGAGACTGAAGCTTTCTTT.

The chain recombines TRBV18 with TRBJ2-6, with TRBD1 identical over 7 bases. J gave up 0 bases and V 2 bases, and 4 bases lay outside the gene matches. Germline CDR1 reads KGHSH; CDR2 reads LQKENI. The CDR3 sequence is 17 residues long. As DNA, the CDR3 is TGTGCCAGCTCACCAAAGTGGGACAGCTCTGGGGCCAACGTCCTGACTTTC. Its protein product is CASSPKWDSSGANVLTF.

This clone was counted only a few times. The V call is TRBV7-3, the J call TRBJ2-6, with D possibly TRBD2 on 5 matching bases. Trimming took 1 base from V and 0 from J, leaving 16 bases between them. This CDR3 has 19 amino acids. Germline V gives CDR1 SGHTA, CDR2 FQGTGA. The CDR3 sequence is CASSLNPGLKLSGANVLTF. The CDR3 DNA is TGTGCCAGCAGCTTAAACCCAGGACTCAAACTCTCTGGGGCCAACGTCCTGACTTTC. The variable domain in full, completed from reference TRBV7-3 and TRBJ2-6, reads GAGVSQTPSNKVTEKGKYVELRCDPISGHTALYWYRQSLGQGPEFLIYFQGTGAADDSGLPNDRFFAVRPEGSVSTLKIQRTERGDSAVYLCASSLNPGLKLSGANVLTFGAGSRLTVL.

A word on this clone: At one end, the junction sequence differs from germline, possibly due to a read error. J is TRBJ2-1 and V is TRBV9; TRBD1 or TRBD2 may be the D gene (6 bases each). The CDR3 has 15 residues. CDR1 and CDR2 from the germline V gene are SGDLS and YYNGEE. The CDR3 region has the DNA TGTGCCAGCAGTGTAGGAGGGGGACCCAAGGGAGAGCAGTTCTTC. This sequence encodes CASSVGGGPKGEQFF.

Notes on this clone: Other DNA sequences from this sample encode an identical CDR3 as well. The V gene is TRBV27, the J gene TRBJ1-1; 8 bases line up with TRBD1. Losses at the gene ends were 2 bases for V and 1 base for J; bases not matched to a gene: 3. CDR3 length: 15 residues. Germline V gene sequence: CDR1 MNHEY, CDR2 SMNVEV (reference sequence). The CDR3 here is CASSLPGTGNTEAFF. As DNA, the CDR3 is TGTGCCAGCAGTTTACCCGGGACAGGGAACACTGAAGCTTTCTTT.

The gene calls are TRBV5-1 and TRBJ2-2; no clear D. This CDR3 is built from 16 residues. Germline CDR1 is SGHRS and CDR2 is YFSETQ. Trimming pared 1 base from V and 2 bases from J, leaving 12 bases between. The CDR3, as DNA: TGCGCCAGCAGCTTGCTCGCGGCAGCCAACACCGGGGAGCTGTTTTTT. This codes for CASSLLAAANTGELFF.

This sequence joins TRBV27 and TRBJ1-2; TRBD1 aligns across 8 bases. V dropped 5 bases and J dropped 8; count of bases not matched to a gene: 13. CDR3 length: 15 residues. Germline V CDR1 and CDR2: MNHEY, SMNVEV (reference sequence). CDR3 sequence (DNA): TGTGCCAGCAGTCCGTGGACAGGGTGGTCGGAGGGCTACACCTTC. Translating it yields CASSPWTGWSEGYTF.

This sequence joins TRBV29-1 and TRBJ1-3; D gene unclear. The ends were cut back, 2 bases at V and 0 bases at J, with 8 bases in the middle. Per germline, CDR1 SQVTM and CDR2 ANQGSEA. The CDR3 loop spans 14 amino acids. The CDR3 DNA reads TGCAGCGTTGAACCCAGGTTCTCTGGAAACACCATATATTTT. Translating gives CSVEPRFSGNTIYF.

This sequence joins TRBV27 and TRBJ2-5; TRBD1 matches 9 bases. The length of the CDR3 is 18 residues. Per the germline V gene, CDR1 is MNHEY and CDR2 is SMNVEV (reference sequence). The V segment lost 5 bases and the J segment 2 bases; nucleotides outside the gene matches: 15. CDR3 loop: CASSPSGTGYRIQETQYF. The CDR3 DNA reads TGTGCCAGCAGTCCCTCCGGGACAGGGTACCGGATACAAGAGACCCAGTACTTC.

The J gene is TRBJ2-3, the V gene TRBV28, with 8 bases matching TRBD2. Germline CDR1 is MDHEN and CDR2 is SYDVKM. CDR3 length equals 15 residues. The V gene end was trimmed by 2 bases and the J gene end by 6 bases; junction bases not matched to a gene: 7. The CDR3 DNA is TGTGCCAGCAGTTTACGTACTAGCGGAGACGATACGCAGTATTTT. It translates to CASSLRTSGDDTQYF.

V usage is TRBV28 and J usage is TRBJ1-2; no clear D. The CDR3 loop spans 13 amino acids. The germline gives CDR1 MDHEN, CDR2 SYDVKM. The V end lost 7 bases, the J end lost 7 bases, and 16 bases lay between the germline ends. CDR3 nucleotide sequence: TGTGCCAGCACCTCGGGTTCCCGCCCTGGCTACACCTTC. Translated: CASTSGSRPGYTF.

V usage is TRBV5-5 and J usage is TRBJ2-7, with 9 bases fitting TRBD2. The junction had 4 bases not matched to a gene; V was cut back by 4 bases and J by 2 bases. Germline V lookup: CDR1 SGHKS, CDR2 YYEKEE (reference sequence). This CDR3 is built from 14 residues. CDR3 in DNA: TGTGCCAGCAGCCTGGGACTAGCTCCCTACGAGCAGTACTTC. This sequence encodes CASSLGLAPYEQYF.

The chain carries TRBV23-1 and TRBJ2-7; the D is unclear. TRBV23-1 is noted as an ORF with a role that remains uncertain. This CDR3 contains 11 residues. V lost 4 bases and J lost 5, with 6 bases in between. The DNA of the CDR3 is TGCGCCAGCAGTCCGAGGCACGAGCAGTACTTC. The encoded protein is CASSPRHEQYF.

This clone has just one count. This sequence joins TRBV7-7 and TRBJ2-1; 15 bases align to TRBD2. V was pared by 5 bases and J by 9 bases, with 5 bases of the junction left unmatched. The CDR3 runs 15 residues. Germline CDR1 is SSHAT and CDR2 is FNYEAQ (reference sequence). The CDR3 spells CASSLGLAGGFEQFF. CDR3 DNA: TGTGCCAGCAGCCTGGGACTAGCGGGAGGATTTGAGCAGTTCTTC.